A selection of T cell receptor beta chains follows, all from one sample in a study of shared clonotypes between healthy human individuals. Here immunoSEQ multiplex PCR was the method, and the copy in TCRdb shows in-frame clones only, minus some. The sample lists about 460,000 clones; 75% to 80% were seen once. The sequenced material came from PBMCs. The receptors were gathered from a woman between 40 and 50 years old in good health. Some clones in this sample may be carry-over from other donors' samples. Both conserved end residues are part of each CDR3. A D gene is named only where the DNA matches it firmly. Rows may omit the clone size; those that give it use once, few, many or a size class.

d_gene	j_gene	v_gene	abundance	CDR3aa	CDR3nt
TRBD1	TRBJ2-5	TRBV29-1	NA	CSYDRGTETQYF	TGCAGCTATGACAGGGGAACTGAGACCCAGTACTTC
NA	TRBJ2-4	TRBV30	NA	CAWSAQGGTKNIQYF	TGTGCCTGGAGTGCCCAGGGGGGGACCAAAAACATTCAGTACTTC
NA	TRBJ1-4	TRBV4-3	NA	CASSQGSTGLAFNEKLFF	TGCGCCAGCAGCCAAGGGAGCACAGGGTTGGCCTTTAATGAAAAACTGTTTTTT
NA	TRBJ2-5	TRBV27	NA	CASSSGQEQETQYF	TGTGCCAGCAGCTCCGGGCAGGAGCAAGAGACCCAGTACTTC
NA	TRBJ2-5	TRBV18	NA	CASSPPVIREKETQYF	TGTGCCAGCTCACCACCGGTTATAAGAGAGAAAGAGACCCAGTACTTC
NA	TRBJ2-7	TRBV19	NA	CASSFGGTYEQYF	TGTGCCAGTAGTTTTGGGGGCACCTACGAGCAGTACTTC
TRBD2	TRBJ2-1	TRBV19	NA	CASRTSGRIYNEQFF	TGTGCCAGTAGGACTAGCGGGAGGATCTACAATGAGCAGTTCTTC
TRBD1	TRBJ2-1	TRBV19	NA	CASSLGQESMSKQFF	TGTGCCAGTAGTCTCGGACAGGAGTCAATGAGCAAGCAGTTCTTC
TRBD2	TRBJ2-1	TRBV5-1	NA	CASRAGTSGVNEQFF	TGCGCCAGCAGGGCCGGGACTAGCGGGGTTAATGAGCAGTTCTTC
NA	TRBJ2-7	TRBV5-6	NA	CASSTSDSPSYEQYF	TGTGCCAGCAGCACTTCGGACTCTCCATCCTACGAGCAGTACTTC
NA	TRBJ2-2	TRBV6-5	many	CASRAHNTGELFF	TGTGCCAGCAGGGCCCACAACACCGGGGAGCTGTTTTTT
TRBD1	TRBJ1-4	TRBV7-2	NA	CASSLQGSHNEKLFF	TGTGCCAGCAGCCTACAGGGGTCACATAATGAAAAACTGTTTTTT
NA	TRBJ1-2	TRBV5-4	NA	CASSQDTYGYTF	TGTGCCAGCAGCCAAGACACCTATGGCTACACCTTC
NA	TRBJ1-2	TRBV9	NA	CASSEGSDGYTF	TGTGCCAGCAGCGAGGGGTCGGATGGCTACACCTTC
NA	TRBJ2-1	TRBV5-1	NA	CASSLAGAGTNYNEQFF	TGCGCCAGCAGCTTGGCGGGGGCCGGGACCAACTACAATGAGCAGTTCTTC
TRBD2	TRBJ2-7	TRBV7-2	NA	CASRSREGPNYDEQYF	TGTGCCAGCAGAAGCCGGGAGGGTCCTAATTACGACGAGCAGTACTTC
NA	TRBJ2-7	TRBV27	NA	CASSRSGQFPYEQYF	TGTGCCAGCAGTCGCAGCGGACAGTTCCCCTACGAGCAGTACTTC
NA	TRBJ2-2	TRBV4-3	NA	CASSQEGGGGRSGELFF	TGCGCCAGCAGCCAAGAAGGGGGCGGGGGTAGGTCCGGGGAGCTGTTTTTT
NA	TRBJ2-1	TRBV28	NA	CASSPLSGEYNEQFF	TGTGCCAGCAGCCCACTGAGTGGTGAATACAATGAGCAGTTCTTC
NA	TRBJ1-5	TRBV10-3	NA	CAISSDFSNQPQHF	TGTGCCATCAGTTCAGATTTTAGCAATCAGCCCCAGCATTTT
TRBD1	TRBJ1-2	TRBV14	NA	CASSQDGTARYGYTF	TGTGCCAGCAGCCAAGACGGGACAGCTAGATATGGCTACACCTTC
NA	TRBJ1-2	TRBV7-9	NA	CASRPLRDGYTF	TGTGCCAGCAGACCTCTCAGGGATGGCTACACCTTC
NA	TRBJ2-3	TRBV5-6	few	CASSFGGDTQYF	TGTGCCAGCAGTTTCGGTGGAGATACGCAGTATTTT
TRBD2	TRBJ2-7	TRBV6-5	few	CASRPGLAGYEQYF	TGTGCCAGCAGACCCGGACTAGCGGGTTACGAGCAGTACTTC
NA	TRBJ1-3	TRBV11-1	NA	CASYGTFGNTIYF	TGTGCCAGCTACGGGACATTTGGAAACACCATATATTTT
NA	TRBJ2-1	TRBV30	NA	CAWSVGLPYNEQFF	TGTGCCTGGAGTGTTGGTCTACCCTACAATGAGCAGTTCTTC
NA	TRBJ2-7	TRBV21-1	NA	CASSKVLRPLSYEQYF	TGTGCCAGCAGCAAAGTTCTAAGGCCCCTCTCCTACGAGCAGTACTTC
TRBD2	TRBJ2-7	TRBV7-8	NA	CASSLDVGTNTYEQYF	TGTGCCAGCAGCTTAGATGTGGGGACTAACACCTACGAGCAGTACTTC
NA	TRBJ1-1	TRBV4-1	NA	CASSIRRGLGEAFF	TGCGCCAGCAGCATCCGTCGGGGGCTCGGTGAAGCTTTCTTT
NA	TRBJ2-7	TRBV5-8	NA	CASSLDNSLPYEQYF	TGTGCCAGCAGTTTGGACAACTCCCTACCCTACGAGCAGTACTTC
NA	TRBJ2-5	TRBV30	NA	CAWSVTAAQYF	TGTGCCTGGAGTGTTACGGCTGCCCAGTACTTC
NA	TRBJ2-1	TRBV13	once	CASSGTDRQFF	TGTGCCAGCAGCGGCACCGACCGCCAGTTCTTC
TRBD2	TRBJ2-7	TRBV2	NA	CASSPQGLGLYEQYF	TGTGCCAGCAGTCCTCAAGGACTAGGCCTCTACGAGCAGTACTTC
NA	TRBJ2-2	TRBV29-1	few	CSVLIGGGGELFF	TGCAGCGTTTTGATCGGGGGTGGCGGGGAGCTGTTTTTT
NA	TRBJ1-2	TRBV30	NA	CAWSALRGGGNTF	TGTGCCTGGAGTGCCCTACGGGGGGGAGGCAACACCTTC
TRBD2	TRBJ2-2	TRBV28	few	CASTNSGSGTGELFF	TGTGCCAGCACCAATAGCGGGAGTGGCACCGGGGAGCTGTTTTTT
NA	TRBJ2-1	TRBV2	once	CASSEGVPNYNEQFF	TGTGCCAGCAGTGAAGGGGTGCCCAACTACAATGAGCAGTTCTTC
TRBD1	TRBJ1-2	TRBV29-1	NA	CSGGQGRDYGYTF	TGCAGCGGCGGACAGGGCCGGGACTATGGCTACACCTTC
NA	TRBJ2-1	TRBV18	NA	CASSPPGRTYNEQFF	TGTGCCAGCTCACCACCGGGACGGACCTACAATGAGCAGTTCTTC